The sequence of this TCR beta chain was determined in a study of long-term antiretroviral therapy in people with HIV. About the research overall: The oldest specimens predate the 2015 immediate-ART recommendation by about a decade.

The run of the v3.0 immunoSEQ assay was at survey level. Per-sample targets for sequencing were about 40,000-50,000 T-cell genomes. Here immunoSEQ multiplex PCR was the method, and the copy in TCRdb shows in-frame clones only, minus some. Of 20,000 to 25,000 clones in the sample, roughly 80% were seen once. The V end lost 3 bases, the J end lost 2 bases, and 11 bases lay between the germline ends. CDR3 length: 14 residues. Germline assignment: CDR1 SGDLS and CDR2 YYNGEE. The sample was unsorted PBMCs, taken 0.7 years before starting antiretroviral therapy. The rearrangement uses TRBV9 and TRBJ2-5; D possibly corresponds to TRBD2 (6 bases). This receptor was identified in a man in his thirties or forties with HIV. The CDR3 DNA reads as TGTGCCAGCAGCGGACTGGGACTTCAAGAGACCCAGTACTTC. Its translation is CASSGLGLQETQYF.